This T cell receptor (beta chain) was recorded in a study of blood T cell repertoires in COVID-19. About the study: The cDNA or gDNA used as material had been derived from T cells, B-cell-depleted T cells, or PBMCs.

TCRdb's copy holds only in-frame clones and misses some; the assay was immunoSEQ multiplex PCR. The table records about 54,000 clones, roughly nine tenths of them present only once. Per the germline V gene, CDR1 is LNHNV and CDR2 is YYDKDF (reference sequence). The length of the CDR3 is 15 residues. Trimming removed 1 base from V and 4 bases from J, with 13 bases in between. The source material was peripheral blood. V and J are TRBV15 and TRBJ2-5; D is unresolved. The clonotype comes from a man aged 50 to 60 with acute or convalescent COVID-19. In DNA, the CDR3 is TGTGCCACCAGCAGAGTAGGCGCCGGGTTAGAGACCCAGTACTTC. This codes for CATSRVGAGLETQYF.